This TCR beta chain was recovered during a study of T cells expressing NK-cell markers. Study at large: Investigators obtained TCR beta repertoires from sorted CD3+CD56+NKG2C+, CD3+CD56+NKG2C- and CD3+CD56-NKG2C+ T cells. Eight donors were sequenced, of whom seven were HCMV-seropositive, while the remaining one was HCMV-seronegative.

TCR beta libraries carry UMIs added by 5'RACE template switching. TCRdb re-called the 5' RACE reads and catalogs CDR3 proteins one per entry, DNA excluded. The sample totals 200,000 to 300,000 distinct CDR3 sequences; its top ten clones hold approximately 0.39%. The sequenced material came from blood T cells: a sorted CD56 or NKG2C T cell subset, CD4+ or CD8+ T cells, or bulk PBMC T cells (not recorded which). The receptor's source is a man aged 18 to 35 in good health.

CDR3 protein: CASSLLVPNEQFF. The gene calls are TRBV5-1 and TRBJ2-1; as DNA is missing, the TRBD2 call by TCRdb cannot be tested. CDR1 SGHRS and CDR2 YFSETQ come from the germline V gene. The CDR3 has 13 residues.